Included here is one T cell receptor (beta chain) sequence, with context. Its antigen is still unknown. Assay: immunoSEQ multiplex PCR; the TCRdb copy retains only in-frame clones and omits some. Counted here are about 220,000 clones, under 95% occurring once; the ten biggest clones make up more than 0.85%. V shed 1 base, J shed 7 bases, and the junction held 1 base outside the gene matches. Germline V gene lookup returns CDR1 SGHVS and CDR2 FQNEAQ. This CDR3 region has 13 residues. This sample stems from a study of cytomegalovirus exposure and HLA in healthy donors. Overall study results and limits: Associated with cytomegalovirus, according to the listing, were 150 to 200 TCR beta chains.

The origin of this receptor is a woman aged 18-29 years in good health and CMV-seronegative. V and J are TRBV7-8 and TRBJ1-3; 7 bases are shared with TRBD1. The sequencing input was PBMCs. The CDR3 loop is CASSLDRGNTIYF. CDR3 sequence (DNA): TGTGCCAGCAGCTTAGACAGGGGTAACACCATATATTTT.